The rows below give T cell receptor beta chains drawn from one sample of a study of control samples from healthy donors and cancer patients. The method was immunoSEQ multiplex PCR; TCRdb's version includes in-frame clones alone and lacks a portion of them. The table lists around 110,000 clones, about 94% of them singletons, with roughly 2.6% in the top ten. Sequenced sample: blood. These receptors originate from a man aged 25-40 years in good health. Each CDR3 is given with its conserved first and last residue. The D gene is left open where the match is weak. Rows may omit the clone size; those that give it use once, few, many or a size class.

d_gene: TRBD1
v_gene: TRBV6-5
j_gene: TRBJ1-3
abundance: NA
CDR3aa: CASRAGTGAGNTIYF
CDR3nt: TGTGCCAGCAGGGCCGGGACAGGGGCTGGAAACACCATATATTTT

d_gene: NA
v_gene: TRBV4-1
j_gene: TRBJ1-6
abundance: once
CDR3aa: CASSQIPRVSYNSPLHF
CDR3nt: TGCGCCAGCAGCCAAATACCCAGGGTCTCTTATAATTCACCCCTCCACTTT

d_gene: NA
v_gene: TRBV15
j_gene: TRBJ1-4
abundance: NA
CDR3aa: CATSRVIGGEKLFF
CDR3nt: TGTGCCACCAGCAGAGTCATCGGGGGTGAAAAACTGTTTTTT

d_gene: NA
v_gene: TRBV13
j_gene: TRBJ2-3
abundance: NA
CDR3aa: CASSLRGTDTQYF
CDR3nt: TGTGCCAGCAGCTTAAGAGGGACAGATACGCAGTATTTT

d_gene: TRBD1
v_gene: TRBV27
j_gene: TRBJ1-2
abundance: NA
CDR3aa: CASSPGTVGGYTF
CDR3nt: TGTGCCAGCAGTCCAGGGACAGTGGGTGGCTACACCTTC

d_gene: NA
v_gene: TRBV25-1
j_gene: TRBJ2-3
abundance: NA
CDR3aa: CASSASGYYRDTQYF
CDR3nt: TGTGCCAGCAGTGCCTCGGGGTACTACCGAGATACGCAGTATTTT

d_gene: NA
v_gene: TRBV6-4
j_gene: TRBJ1-2
abundance: NA
CDR3aa: CASSGRDYGYTF
CDR3nt: TGTGCCAGCAGCGGCAGGGACTATGGCTACACCTTC

d_gene: NA
v_gene: TRBV18
j_gene: TRBJ2-5
abundance: NA
CDR3aa: CASSPSGGAAETQYF
CDR3nt: TGTGCCAGCTCACCCTCCGGTGGGGCCGCAGAGACCCAGTACTTC

d_gene: NA
v_gene: TRBV6-5
j_gene: TRBJ1-2
abundance: NA
CDR3aa: CASRGLILGGYTF
CDR3nt: TGTGCCAGCAGGGGGCTGATTCTTGGTGGCTACACCTTC

d_gene: NA
v_gene: TRBV6-5
j_gene: TRBJ1-1
abundance: NA
CDR3aa: CASSYTVGATNTEAFF
CDR3nt: TGTGCCAGCAGTTACACCGTTGGCGCAACTAACACTGAAGCTTTCTTT

d_gene: NA
v_gene: TRBV19
j_gene: TRBJ1-2
abundance: NA
CDR3aa: CASSPNDLFGGYTF
CDR3nt: TGTGCCAGTAGTCCCAATGACCTCTTCGGGGGCTACACCTTC

d_gene: NA
v_gene: TRBV18
j_gene: TRBJ2-3
abundance: NA
CDR3aa: CASSPEGDTQYF
CDR3nt: TGTGCCAGCTCACCGGAGGGGGATACGCAGTATTTT

d_gene: TRBD2
v_gene: TRBV6-6
j_gene: TRBJ2-1
abundance: NA
CDR3aa: CASSYLGGNYNEQFF
CDR3nt: TGTGCCAGCAGTTACCTCGGGGGGAACTACAATGAGCAGTTCTTC

d_gene: TRBD1
v_gene: TRBV12-5
j_gene: TRBJ2-7
abundance: NA
CDR3aa: CASALGQGPYEQYF
CDR3nt: TGTGCTAGTGCCCTGGGACAGGGACCCTACGAGCAGTACTTC

d_gene: NA
v_gene: TRBV10-3
j_gene: TRBJ2-6
abundance: NA
CDR3aa: CAIRETGANVLTF
CDR3nt: TGTGCCATCAGAGAGACCGGGGCCAACGTCCTGACTTTC

d_gene: NA
v_gene: TRBV2
j_gene: TRBJ1-2
abundance: NA
CDR3aa: CASSDGQIYGYTF
CDR3nt: TGTGCCAGCAGCGATGGACAGATCTATGGCTACACCTTC

d_gene: TRBD1
v_gene: TRBV15
j_gene: TRBJ1-2
abundance: NA
CDR3aa: CATTRDRGRGGYTF
CDR3nt: TGTGCCACCACCCGGGACAGGGGGCGCGGAGGCTACACCTTC

d_gene: NA
v_gene: TRBV7-9
j_gene: TRBJ2-2
abundance: NA
CDR3aa: CASSSLGTPDGELFF
CDR3nt: TGTGCCAGCAGCTCGCTCGGGACCCCAGACGGGGAGCTGTTTTTT

d_gene: NA
v_gene: TRBV4-1
j_gene: TRBJ1-1
abundance: NA
CDR3aa: CASSQSIPDLPLRNTEAFF
CDR3nt: TGCGCCAGCAGCCAATCCATACCGGACCTCCCTCTGAGGAACACTGAAGCTTTCTTT

d_gene: NA
v_gene: TRBV30
j_gene: TRBJ1-1
abundance: NA
CDR3aa: CAWGPSGTEAFF
CDR3nt: TGTGCCTGGGGCCCAAGTGGCACTGAAGCTTTCTTT

d_gene: NA
v_gene: TRBV25-1
j_gene: TRBJ1-5
abundance: NA
CDR3aa: CASSEAGLYQPQHF
CDR3nt: TGTGCCAGCAGTGAAGCGGGTCTTTATCAGCCCCAGCATTTT

d_gene: NA
v_gene: TRBV24-1
j_gene: TRBJ1-2
abundance: NA
CDR3aa: CATSAGYGYTF
CDR3nt: TGTGCCACCAGCGCAGGGTATGGCTACACCTTC

d_gene: NA
v_gene: TRBV11-1
j_gene: TRBJ1-1
abundance: NA
CDR3aa: CASSWRGTSTEAFF
CDR3nt: TGTGCCAGCAGCTGGCGGGGGACGAGCACTGAAGCTTTCTTT

d_gene: NA
v_gene: TRBV28
j_gene: TRBJ2-1
abundance: NA
CDR3aa: CASSTYRTNEQFF
CDR3nt: TGTGCCAGCAGTACCTACAGGACCAATGAGCAGTTCTTC

d_gene: NA
v_gene: TRBV27
j_gene: TRBJ1-5
abundance: NA
CDR3aa: CASRPGRWDQPQHF
CDR3nt: TGTGCCAGCAGGCCGGGCCGGTGGGATCAGCCCCAGCATTTT

d_gene: TRBD1
v_gene: TRBV19
j_gene: TRBJ2-3
abundance: NA
CDR3aa: CASSMKQGNTQYF
CDR3nt: TGTGCCAGTAGTATGAAACAGGGGAATACGCAGTATTTT

d_gene: NA
v_gene: TRBV9
j_gene: TRBJ1-2
abundance: NA
CDR3aa: CASSVGGLFRNF
CDR3nt: TGTGCCAGCAGCGTAGGAGGCCTATTTAGGAATTTT

d_gene: TRBD1
v_gene: TRBV18
j_gene: TRBJ2-5
abundance: NA
CDR3aa: CASSPPKGQASMGTQYF
CDR3nt: TGTGCCAGCTCACCGCCGAAGGGACAGGCGAGCATGGGGACCCAGTACTTC

d_gene: NA
v_gene: TRBV7-3
j_gene: TRBJ2-1
abundance: NA
CDR3aa: CASSNRVGEQFF
CDR3nt: TGTGCCAGCAGCAACAGAGTAGGTGAGCAGTTCTTC

d_gene: TRBD2
v_gene: TRBV5-5
j_gene: TRBJ2-1
abundance: NA
CDR3aa: CASSPRTSGGYNNEQFF
CDR3nt: TGTGCCAGCAGCCCCCGGACTAGCGGGGGATACAACAATGAGCAGTTCTTC

d_gene: TRBD1
v_gene: TRBV27
j_gene: TRBJ2-7
abundance: NA
CDR3aa: CASSPRTGREQYF
CDR3nt: TGTGCCAGCAGTCCAAGGACAGGCCGCGAGCAGTACTTC

d_gene: NA
v_gene: TRBV5-4
j_gene: TRBJ1-1
abundance: NA
CDR3aa: CASSTGTEAFF
CDR3nt: TGTGCCAGCAGTACCGGGACAGAAGCTTTCTTT

d_gene: NA
v_gene: TRBV6-5
j_gene: TRBJ1-1
abundance: NA
CDR3aa: CASSPEYEAFF
CDR3nt: TGTGCCAGCAGTCCTGAATACGAAGCTTTCTTT

d_gene: NA
v_gene: TRBV4-2
j_gene: TRBJ1-5
abundance: NA
CDR3aa: CASSQETDLNQPQHF
CDR3nt: TGTGCCAGCAGCCAGGAGACGGATCTCAATCAGCCCCAGCATTTT

d_gene: TRBD1
v_gene: TRBV5-4
j_gene: TRBJ1-1
abundance: once
CDR3aa: CASSFSYRDRGREAFF
CDR3nt: TGTGCCAGCAGCTTTAGTTATCGGGACAGGGGTCGTGAAGCTTTCTTT

d_gene: TRBD1
v_gene: TRBV2
j_gene: TRBJ1-2
abundance: NA
CDR3aa: CASSEAGTGVYGYTF
CDR3nt: TGTGCCAGCAGTGAAGCAGGGACAGGGGTATATGGCTACACCTTC

d_gene: NA
v_gene: TRBV25-1
j_gene: TRBJ1-1
abundance: NA
CDR3aa: CASSGPTGNTEAFF
CDR3nt: TGTGCCAGCAGTGGCCCTACAGGGAACACTGAAGCTTTCTTT

d_gene: NA
v_gene: TRBV6-5
j_gene: TRBJ1-2
abundance: NA
CDR3aa: CASTHGINYGYTF
CDR3nt: TGTGCCAGCACCCACGGGATCAACTATGGCTACACCTTC

d_gene: NA
v_gene: TRBV27
j_gene: TRBJ2-3
abundance: NA
CDR3aa: CASSFTEGVVTDTQYF
CDR3nt: TGTGCCAGCAGTTTTACGGAGGGTGTGGTCACAGATACGCAGTATTTT

d_gene: TRBD1
v_gene: TRBV5-4
j_gene: TRBJ1-5
abundance: NA
CDR3aa: CASSHDRAAQPQHF
CDR3nt: TGTGCCAGCAGCCACGACAGGGCGGCCCAGCCCCAGCATTTT

d_gene: NA
v_gene: TRBV10-1
j_gene: TRBJ1-1
abundance: few
CDR3aa: CASSDNRENTEAFF
CDR3nt: TGCGCCAGCAGCGACAACAGGGAGAACACTGAAGCTTTCTTT

d_gene: TRBD2
v_gene: TRBV9
j_gene: TRBJ2-5
abundance: NA
CDR3aa: CASSRLAGVQETQYF
CDR3nt: TGTGCCAGCAGCCGACTAGCGGGGGTCCAAGAGACCCAGTACTTC

d_gene: NA
v_gene: TRBV5-1
j_gene: TRBJ1-4
abundance: once
CDR3aa: CASSLEGTEILFF
CDR3nt: TGCGCCAGCAGCTTGGAGGGGACGGAGATCCTGTTTTTT

d_gene: TRBD2
v_gene: TRBV25-1
j_gene: TRBJ2-1
abundance: NA
CDR3aa: CASSAVAGGQFF
CDR3nt: TGTGCCAGCAGTGCCGTAGCGGGGGGTCAGTTCTTC

d_gene: NA
v_gene: TRBV9
j_gene: TRBJ1-1
abundance: NA
CDR3aa: CASTMPGVRQHTEAFF
CDR3nt: TGTGCCAGCACGATGCCGGGGGTTCGACAGCACACTGAAGCTTTCTTT

d_gene: NA
v_gene: TRBV10-3
j_gene: TRBJ2-3
abundance: few
CDR3aa: CAEIRGGPDTQYF
CDR3nt: TGTGCCGAAATCAGGGGGGGCCCAGATACGCAGTATTTT

d_gene: NA
v_gene: TRBV27
j_gene: TRBJ1-2
abundance: NA
CDR3aa: CASSPSVGKEGYTF
CDR3nt: TGTGCCAGCAGCCCCTCAGTGGGAAAGGAAGGCTACACCTTC

d_gene: NA
v_gene: TRBV7-2
j_gene: TRBJ1-3
abundance: NA
CDR3aa: CASSLLSGNTIYF
CDR3nt: TGTGCCAGCAGCCTCCTCTCTGGAAACACCATATATTTT

d_gene: NA
v_gene: TRBV28
j_gene: TRBJ1-2
abundance: NA
CDR3aa: CASSPSTTVLHGYTF
CDR3nt: TGTGCCAGCAGCCCCTCCACGACCGTCCTACATGGCTACACCTTC

d_gene: TRBD1
v_gene: TRBV29-1
j_gene: TRBJ2-7
abundance: NA
CDR3aa: CSVELAGTGGAYEQYF
CDR3nt: TGCAGCGTTGAACTGGCTGGGACAGGGGGGGCCTACGAGCAGTACTTC

d_gene: NA
v_gene: TRBV7-3
j_gene: TRBJ2-7
abundance: NA
CDR3aa: CASSPEGASYEQYF
CDR3nt: TGTGCCAGCAGCCCGGAGGGGGCATCCTACGAGCAGTACTTC

d_gene: TRBD1
v_gene: TRBV9
j_gene: TRBJ2-7
abundance: NA
CDR3aa: CASSLDRADYEQYF
CDR3nt: TGTGCCAGCAGCCTCGACAGGGCGGACTACGAGCAGTACTTC

d_gene: TRBD1
v_gene: TRBV7-2
j_gene: TRBJ1-1
abundance: NA
CDR3aa: CASSLGRRGLEAFF
CDR3nt: TGTGCCAGCAGCTTAGGGCGCAGGGGGTTAGAAGCTTTCTTT

d_gene: TRBD1
v_gene: TRBV12-5
j_gene: TRBJ1-1
abundance: NA
CDR3aa: CASGLDRGEAFF
CDR3nt: TGTGCTAGTGGTTTGGACAGGGGGGAAGCTTTCTTT

d_gene: NA
v_gene: TRBV4-1
j_gene: TRBJ1-5
abundance: NA
CDR3aa: CASSQEWNGNQPQHF
CDR3nt: TGCGCCAGCAGCCAAGAATGGAACGGCAATCAGCCCCAGCATTTT